What follows describes a single T cell receptor (beta chain). Source study methods: From reference gene primer amplification, estimates of nucleated cell counts were derived. TCRdb keeps only in-frame clones here, not all; method: immunoSEQ multiplex PCR. D and trimming were read from the DNA, whereas the V and J calls and clone size are those reported in that table. The top ten hold under 5% of the sample, which has some 38,000 clones, 85% seen once. The CDR3 extends over 15 amino acids. Deletions cut 3 bases from V and 2 bases from J, with 13 bases between. Germline CDR1 is LNHDA and CDR2 is SQIVND (reference sequence). This sample was included in a study of blood T cell repertoires in COVID-19. Study-level background: Specimens from acute and convalescent COVID-19 originated in the United States, Italy and Spain. T cells, B-cell-depleted T cells, or PBMCs provided the cDNA or gDNA that served as material.

The source material was peripheral blood. The V gene is TRBV19, the J gene TRBJ1-1, with D perhaps TRBD1 (6 bases). The receptor comes from a man aged 45-65 years with active COVID-19. The CDR3 coding sequence is TGTGCCAGTAGTATTCTTGACAGGAGTAACACTGAAGCTTTCTTT. Protein sequence: CASSILDRSNTEAFF.